One sample yielded the 19 T cell receptor beta chains listed below, sequenced in a study of a mutant IDH1 vaccine in newly diagnosed glioma. Antigen specificity for these receptors is unknown. Described time point: week 11, during vaccination. The investigators gave 300 ug of mutant IDH1 20-mer peptide in each vaccine dose, together with topical imiquimod. The assay was immunoSEQ multiplex PCR, and TCRdb's table has in-frame clones only and misses some. The table lists around 31,000 clones, roughly 90% of them singletons. The starting material was PBMCs, obtained from a glioma patient whose treatment included an IDH1 peptide vaccine. All receptors derive from a man younger than 35 with glioma.

The chain employs TRBV27 and TRBJ2-7; no definite D call. The CDR3 extends over 13 amino acids. CDR1 and CDR2 from the germline V gene are MNHEY and SMNVEV (reference sequence). The germline V and J ends were trimmed by 4 bases and 3 bases, with 10 bases remaining between them. CDR3 DNA: TGTGCCAGCAGTTCCGTCAGGTTCTACGAGCAGTACTTC. It translates to CASSSVRFYEQYF.

This chain connects TRBV12-5 to TRBJ2-3; D gene uncertain. V was shortened by 1 base and J by 0 bases, with 8 bases between the two germline ends. The CDR3 spans 15 residues. Germline CDR1 reads LGHNT; CDR2 reads FRNRAP. The CDR3 DNA reads TGTGCTAGTGGTTTGGGGCAGTCTAGCACAGATACGCAGTATTTT. It translates to CASGLGQSSTDTQYF.

For this clone: A read error may produce the germline difference seen at one junction end. The rearrangement links TRBV7-8 to TRBJ2-2; the D gene is possibly TRBD1 (6 bases). CDR3 length: 18 residues. Germline V gene sequence: CDR1 SGHVS, CDR2 FQNEAQ. The CDR3 sequence: CASSVAVVTGENTGELFF. CDR3 nucleotide sequence: TGTGCCAGCAGCGTAGCAGTCGTGACAGGAGAGAACACCGGGGAGCTGTTTTTT.

The genes are TRBV7-9 and TRBJ2-2, with 8 bases matching TRBD1. The V segment lost 4 bases and the J segment 6 bases; nucleotides outside the gene matches: 13. Per the germline V gene, CDR1 is SEHNR and CDR2 is FQNEAQ (reference sequence). There are 17 residues in the CDR3. CDR3 nucleotides: TGTGCCAGCAGCTCAATAGCAGGGGGCAGGAAGGCCGGGGAGCTGTTTTTT. Protein sequence: CASSSIAGGRKAGELFF.

The V gene is TRBV28, the J gene TRBJ1-5; D ambiguous. The CDR3 is made up of 13 amino acids. Germline V gene sequence: CDR1 MDHEN, CDR2 SYDVKM. The germline V and J ends were trimmed by 3 bases and 4 bases, with 7 bases remaining between them. This chain's CDR3 is CASSFEANQPQHF. DNA of the CDR3: TGTGCCAGCAGTTTCGAAGCAAATCAGCCCCAGCATTTT.

The chain recombines TRBV25-1 with TRBJ1-4; D unresolved. Germline-derived CDR1 and CDR2 are MGHDK and SYGVNS. This CDR3 comprises 16 residues. V dropped 1 base and J dropped 0 bases, with 9 bases sitting between them. CDR3 residues: CASSELRAATNEKLFF. CDR3 DNA sequence: TGTGCCAGCAGTGAATTAAGGGCTGCAACTAATGAAAAACTGTTTTTT. The whole variable domain, remainder taken from reference TRBV25-1 and TRBJ1-4, is EADIYQTPRYLVIGTGKKITLECSQTMGHDKMYWYQQDPGMELHLIHYSYGVNSTEKGDLSSESTVSRIRTEHFPLTLESARPSHTSQYLCASSELRAATNEKLFFGSGTQLSVL.

The chain is built from TRBV5-6 and TRBJ2-5, with a tentative D call TRBD2 (6 bases). CDR3 length: 16 amino acids. Germline loops: CDR1 SGHDT, CDR2 YYEEEE. V was trimmed by 7 bases and J by 0 bases, leaving 19 bases between them. DNA for the CDR3: TGTGCCAGCCGACGGGTAGCGGATTGGTACCAAGAGACCCAGTACTTC. The encoded protein is CASRRVADWYQETQYF.

The genes are TRBV10-2 and TRBJ2-7; 7 nucleotides match TRBD1. With 4 bases clipped from V and 2 bases from J, the junction kept 2 bases outside the gene matches. There are 13 residues in the CDR3. Germline-derived CDR1 and CDR2 are WSHSY and SAAADI. The CDR3 DNA is TGCGCCAGCAGTGTGGGACAGACCTACGAGCAGTACTTC. This encodes CASSVGQTYEQYF.

The chain combines TRBV4-1 with TRBJ2-7; D might be TRBD1 or TRBD2, each matching 5 bases. V was clipped by 1 base and J by 2 bases, with 21 bases between them. The CDR3 runs to 18 residues. CDR1 is MGHRA, CDR2 YSYEKL, per germline. The CDR3 bases are TGCGCCAGCAGCCAAGTGGGGCTTCGGGGCCCGGGGACCTACGAGCAGTACTTC. Its translation is CASSQVGLRGPGTYEQYF.

The genes are TRBV7-9 and TRBJ2-2; D unresolved. The V end lost 10 bases, the J end lost 10 bases, and 10 bases lay between the germline ends. CDR1 is SEHNR and CDR2 is FQNEAQ in the germline V gene (reference sequence). The CDR3 extends over 10 amino acids. The CDR3 nucleotides read TGTGCCATACTCAGAACGGAGCTGTTTTTT. Its translation: CAILRTELFF.

The chain recombines TRBV15 with TRBJ2-1; D is perhaps TRBD2 (5 bases). The V gene lost 6 bases and the J gene lost 7 bases, with 16 bases spanning the gap. There are 14 residues in the CDR3. Germline V gene lookup returns CDR1 LNHNV and CDR2 YYDKDF (reference sequence). Here the CDR3 DNA reads TGTGCCACCAGGTCGGGGTTTAATGGGAATGAGCAGTTCTTC. Residues: CATRSGFNGNEQFF.

To note about this clone: Other DNA sequences in the same sample also yield this CDR3. This chain links TRBV19 with TRBJ1-5, with D tentatively TRBD1 (5 bases). This CDR3 is 16 amino acids long. CDR1 is LNHDA and CDR2 is SQIVND in the germline V gene (reference sequence). Trimming removed 2 bases at V and 2 bases at J, with 13 bases between. CDR3 bases: TGTGCCAGTAGTATAACCGGGGCGAGGGGCAATCAGCCCCAGCATTTT. Protein sequence: CASSITGARGNQPQHF. Drawing the rest from reference TRBV19 and TRBJ1-5, the complete variable domain is DGGITQSPKYLFRKEGQNVTLSCEQNLNHDAMYWYRQDPGQGLRLIYYSQIVNDFQKGDIAEGYSVSREKKESFPLTVTSAQKNPTAFYLCASSITGARGNQPQHFGDGTRLSIL.

Regarding this clone: It is likely a read error, because the conserved phenylalanine at the end of the CDR3 is missing. The DNA is omitted, as the CDR3 cannot be located on it reliably, and the CDR3 follows TCRdb's listing. The chain is built from TRBV6-1 and TRBJ1-2. Germline-derived CDR1 and CDR2 are MNHNS and SASEGT. The CDR3 spans 9 amino acids, including both terminal residues. This CDR3 reads CAPAGGPRR.

V is TRBV28 and J is TRBJ1-2, with D tentatively TRBD1 (6 bases). CDR1 and CDR2 from the germline V gene are MDHEN and SYDVKM. V lost 2 bases to trimming and J lost 6 bases, with 13 bases between them. CDR3 length: 14 residues. In nucleotides, the CDR3 is TGTGCCAGCAGTTTACGTTGGGGGGGCGATGGCTACACCTTC. This sequence encodes CASSLRWGGDGYTF.

The chain employs TRBV20-1 and TRBJ2-1; TRBD1 is a possible D gene (5 bases). The CDR3 runs 11 residues. CDR1 is DFQATT, CDR2 SNEGSKA, per germline (reference sequence). Trimming left V 7 bases short and J 9 bases short, with 13 bases between. The CDR3 DNA is TGCAGTGTAGGTGCTAGGGGTGAGCAGTTCTTC. Translating it yields CSVGARGEQFF.

The chain couples TRBV10-3 to TRBJ1-2; unclear D gene. Germline V gene data show CDR1 as ENHRY and CDR2 as SYGVKD. Trimming removed 6 bases from V and 2 bases from J, with 10 bases in between. The CDR3 is 13 residues long. The CDR3 region is CAIRQGPNYGYTF. DNA of the CDR3: TGTGCCATCAGACAAGGGCCGAACTATGGCTACACCTTC.

J is TRBJ2-7 and V is TRBV7-2; D is ambiguous. Germline V gene sequence: CDR1 SGHTA, CDR2 FQGNSA. The CDR3 runs 13 residues. V dropped 1 base and J dropped 2 bases, with 6 bases sitting between them. As DNA, the CDR3 is TGTGCCAGCAGCTTAGGACGGACCTACGAGCAGTACTTC. Encoded protein: CASSLGRTYEQYF.

The chain employs TRBV28 and TRBJ1-5; 8 bases line up with TRBD1. V lost 4 bases, J lost 0 bases, and 8 bases stayed unmatched. This CDR3 comprises 17 residues. From germline, CDR1 is MDHEN and CDR2 SYDVKM. In nucleotides, the CDR3 is TGTGCCAGCAGTTCGGACAGGGAGGTTTATAGCAATCAGCCCCAGCATTTT. Translated, it gives CASSSDREVYSNQPQHF.

The chain has TRBV6-1 and TRBJ2-2, with 9 nucleotides matching TRBD2. J was trimmed by 8 bases and V by 2 bases; bases with no gene match: 9. The germline gives CDR1 MNHNS, CDR2 SASEGT. The CDR3 has 16 amino acids. The CDR3 DNA is TGTGCCAGCAGTGAAACGGGGCTAGCGGGATGGGGGGAGCTGTTTTTT. Translated: CASSETGLAGWGELFF.